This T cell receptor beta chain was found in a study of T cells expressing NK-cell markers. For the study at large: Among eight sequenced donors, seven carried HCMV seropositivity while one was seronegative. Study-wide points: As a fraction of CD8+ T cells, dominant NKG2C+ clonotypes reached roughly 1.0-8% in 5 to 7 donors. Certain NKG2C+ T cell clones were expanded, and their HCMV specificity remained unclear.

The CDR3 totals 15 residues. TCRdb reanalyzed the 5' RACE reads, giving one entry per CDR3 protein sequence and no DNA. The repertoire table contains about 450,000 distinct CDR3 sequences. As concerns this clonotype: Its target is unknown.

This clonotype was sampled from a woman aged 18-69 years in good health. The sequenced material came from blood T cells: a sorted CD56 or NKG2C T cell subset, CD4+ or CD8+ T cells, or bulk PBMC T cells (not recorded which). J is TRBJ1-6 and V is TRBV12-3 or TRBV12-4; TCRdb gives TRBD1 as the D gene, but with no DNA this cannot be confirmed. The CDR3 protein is CASRPGTGNNSPLHF.